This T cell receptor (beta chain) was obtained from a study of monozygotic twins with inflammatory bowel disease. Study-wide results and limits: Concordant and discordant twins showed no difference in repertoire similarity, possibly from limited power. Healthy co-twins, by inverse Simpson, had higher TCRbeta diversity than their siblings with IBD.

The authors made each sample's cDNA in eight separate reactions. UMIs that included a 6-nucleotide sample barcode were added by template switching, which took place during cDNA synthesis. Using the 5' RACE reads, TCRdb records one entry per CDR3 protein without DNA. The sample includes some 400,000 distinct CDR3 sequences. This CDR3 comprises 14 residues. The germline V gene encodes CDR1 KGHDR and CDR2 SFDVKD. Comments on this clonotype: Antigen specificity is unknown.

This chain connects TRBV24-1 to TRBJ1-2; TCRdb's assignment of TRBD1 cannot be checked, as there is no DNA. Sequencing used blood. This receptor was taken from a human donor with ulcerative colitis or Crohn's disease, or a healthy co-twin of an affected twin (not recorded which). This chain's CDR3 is CATSDRPSLYGYTF.